This TCR beta chain was sequenced for a study of blood T cell repertoires in COVID-19. Sequencing used immunoSEQ multiplex PCR; TCRdb keeps in-frame clones, though not all of them. The sample lists 210,000 or so clones, approximately 87% occurring once. This CDR3 is 15 amino acids long. Trimming removed 4 bases at V and 2 bases at J, with 12 bases between. CDR1 is LNHDA, CDR2 SQIVND, per germline (reference sequence). Sequencing used PBMCs or T cells enriched from blood (not recorded which). The TCR originated in a woman between 50 and 59 years old in a cohort exposed to, infected with or recovered from COVID-19 (not recorded which). The rearrangement joins TRBV19 to TRBJ1-5; no clear D gene. CDR3 loop: CASSTVAGGNQPQHF. In DNA form, the CDR3 reads TGTGCCAGTAGTACAGTAGCCGGGGGCAATCAGCCCCAGCATTTT.